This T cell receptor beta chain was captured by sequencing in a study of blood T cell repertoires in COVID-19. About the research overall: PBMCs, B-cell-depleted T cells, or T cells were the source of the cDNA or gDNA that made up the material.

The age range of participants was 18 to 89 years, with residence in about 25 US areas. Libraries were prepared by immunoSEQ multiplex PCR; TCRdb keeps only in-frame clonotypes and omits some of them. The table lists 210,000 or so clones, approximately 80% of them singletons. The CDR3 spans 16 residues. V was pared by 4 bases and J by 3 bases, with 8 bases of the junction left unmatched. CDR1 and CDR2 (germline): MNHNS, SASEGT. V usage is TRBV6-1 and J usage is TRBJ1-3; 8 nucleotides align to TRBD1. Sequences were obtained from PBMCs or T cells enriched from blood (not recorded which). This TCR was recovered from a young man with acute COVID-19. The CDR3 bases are TGTGCCAGCAGTGGCGACAGGGGTATATTTGGAAACACCATATATTTT. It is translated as CASSGDRGIFGNTIYF.